This T cell receptor (beta chain) was recovered during a study of blood T cell repertoires in COVID-19. Overall study context: Specimens from acute and convalescent COVID-19 originated in the United States, Italy and Spain. T cells, B-cell-depleted T cells, or PBMCs provided the cDNA or gDNA that served as material.

The CDR3 is 14 amino acids. The germline CDR1 and CDR2 sequences are MNHNS and SASEGT. Trimming removed 3 bases from V and 5 bases from J, with 13 bases in between. Per the original methods: From reference gene primer amplification, estimates of nucleated cell counts were derived. Measured with immunoSEQ multiplex PCR; TCRdb has only the in-frame clones, and not every one. From that table come the V and J calls and clone size; the DNA was used to work out D and trimming. The table lists under 200,000 clones, more than 65% of them singletons. Sequencing was performed on peripheral blood. This TCR was sampled from a human donor with acute or convalescent COVID-19. The donor label of this sample is uncertain. This chain uses TRBV6-1 with TRBJ1-2; no definite D call. CDR3 protein: CASSESGRWYGYTF. CDR3 nucleotides: TGTGCCAGCAGTGAGTCCGGGAGGTGGTATGGCTACACCTTC.